This note documents a single T cell receptor (beta chain) sequence. Enrolled through a virtual design, the participants were between about 18 and 100 years of age and came from about two dozen US areas. These data are taken from a study of blood T cell repertoires in COVID-19. In the study overall: T cells, B-cell-depleted T cells, or PBMCs provided the cDNA or gDNA that served as material.

The CDR3 is 15 residues long. Germline CDR1 is SGHDT and CDR2 is YYEEEE. Trimming removed 0 bases at V and 7 bases at J, with 14 bases between. Here immunoSEQ multiplex PCR was the method, and the copy in TCRdb shows in-frame clones only, minus some. The data show hundreds of thousands of clones, with approximately 89% seen just once and 1.2% held by the top ten. This receptor was obtained from a woman in her thirties or forties with acute COVID-19. The chain links TRBV5-6 to TRBJ1-5, with D tentatively TRBD1 (5 bases). Sequencing was done on a sample of PBMCs or T cells enriched from blood (not recorded which). In DNA form, the CDR3 reads TGTGCCAGCAGCTTGGCCGCCAGGGTGGGCCAGCCCCAGCATTTT. Its protein product is CASSLAARVGQPQHF.